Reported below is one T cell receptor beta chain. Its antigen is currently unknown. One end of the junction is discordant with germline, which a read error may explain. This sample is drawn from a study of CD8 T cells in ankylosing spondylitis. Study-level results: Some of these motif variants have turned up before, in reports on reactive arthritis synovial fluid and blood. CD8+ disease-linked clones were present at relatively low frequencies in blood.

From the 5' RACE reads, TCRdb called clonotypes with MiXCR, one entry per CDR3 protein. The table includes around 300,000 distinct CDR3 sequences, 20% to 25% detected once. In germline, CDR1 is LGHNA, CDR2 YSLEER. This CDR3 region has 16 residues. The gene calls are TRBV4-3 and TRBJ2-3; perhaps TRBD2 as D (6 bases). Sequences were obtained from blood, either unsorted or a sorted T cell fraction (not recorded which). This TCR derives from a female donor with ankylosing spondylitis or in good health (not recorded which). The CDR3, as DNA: TGCGCAAGCAGCCAATGGAGGGCCTTCTCCACAGATACGCAGTATTTT. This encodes CASSQWRAFSTDTQYF.